One T cell receptor beta chain is described in this entry. Data came from immunoSEQ multiplex PCR; TCRdb stores just in-frame clones and leaves some out. The sample shows about 85,000 clones, approximately 89% of them seen only once. The CDR3 consists of 16 residues. The V and J ends lost 0 bases and 10 bases respectively, with 16 bases between them. Germline CDR1 MGHRA, CDR2 YSYEKL. This sample is part of a study of T cell changes during pregnancy in multiple sclerosis. This sample comprised peripheral blood, obtained in the first trimester of pregnancy. The chain joins TRBV4-1 to TRBJ1-6; TRBD1 is a possible D gene (6 bases). The clonotype comes from a female donor with multiple sclerosis, enrolled in a pregnancy study. The CDR3 DNA sequence: TGCGCCAGCAGCCAAGATTCTCAGGGGCGAAAATCACCCCTCCACTTT. Its translation is CASSQDSQGRKSPLHF.